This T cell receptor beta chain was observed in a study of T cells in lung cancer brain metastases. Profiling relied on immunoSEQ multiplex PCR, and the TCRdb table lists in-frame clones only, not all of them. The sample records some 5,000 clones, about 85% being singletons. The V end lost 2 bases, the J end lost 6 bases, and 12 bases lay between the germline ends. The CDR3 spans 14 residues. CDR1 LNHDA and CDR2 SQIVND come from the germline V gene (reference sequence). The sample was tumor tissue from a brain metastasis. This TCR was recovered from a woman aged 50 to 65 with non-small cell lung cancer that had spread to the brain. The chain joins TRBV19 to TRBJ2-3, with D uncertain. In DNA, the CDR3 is TGTGCCAGTAGTATAAAAATGGGTGTGGATACGCAGTATTTT. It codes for CASSIKMGVDTQYF.